One sample yielded the 21 T cell receptor beta chains listed below, sequenced in a study of vaccination effects on CD4 cells after COVID-19. For these receptors, no antigen is known. Assay: immunoSEQ multiplex PCR; the TCRdb copy retains only in-frame clones and omits some. The repertoire holds 35,000 to 55,000 clones, with approximately 72% as singletons. ViraFEST assay sequencing came after antigen-specific CD4+ T cells were expanded with viral peptide pools. Upon completion of about eleven days in culture, CD4+ T cells were isolated. Infection with SARS-CoV-2 occurred in the person between March and December 2020, and PCR confirmed it. Sequences were derived from CD4+ T cells from PBMCs cultured with a peptide pool, sampled before COVID-19 vaccination. These receptors all stem from a human donor who had a prior SARS-CoV-2 infection.

The chain carries TRBV3-1 (or the pseudogene TRBV3-2) and TRBJ1-2; 12 bases line up with TRBD1. CDR1 and CDR2 from the germline V gene are LGHDT and YNNKEL (reference sequence). The CDR3 is 14 residues long. The ends lost 3 bases at V and 6 bases at J; junction bases unmatched: 2. The CDR3 is CASSQGQGANGYTF. The CDR3 DNA follows: TGTGCCAGCAGCCAGGGACAGGGGGCTAATGGCTACACCTTC.

This chain connects TRBV5-5 to TRBJ1-2; 7 positions match TRBD1. V shed 4 bases and J 4 bases; nucleotides not matched to a gene: 7. Germline V gene sequence: CDR1 SGHKS, CDR2 YYEKEE (reference sequence). CDR3 length: 14 amino acids. CDR3 residues: CASSPTGSGYGYTF. Written as DNA, the CDR3 is TGTGCCAGCAGCCCGACAGGGTCGGGCTATGGCTACACCTTC.

The genes are TRBV7-2 and TRBJ2-7; possibly TRBD1 or TRBD2 for D (5 bases each). Germline loops: CDR1 SGHTA, CDR2 FQGNSA. V was cut by 1 base and J by 6 bases, with 22 bases left in between. CDR3 length: 17 residues. The DNA of the CDR3 is TGTGCCAGCAGCTTAGGGGGTTTAAGGGACGGACGGGGCGAGCAGTACTTC. It is translated as CASSLGGLRDGRGEQYF.

The gene calls are TRBV10-3 and TRBJ2-5, with 9 bases identical to TRBD1. Germline-derived CDR1 and CDR2 are ENHRY and SYGVKD. This CDR3 spans 14 amino acids. V gave up 2 bases and J gave up 5 bases; unmatched junction bases: 3. The CDR3 reads CAISEGTGRETQYF. Written as DNA, the CDR3 is TGTGCCATCAGTGAGGGGACAGGGAGGGAGACCCAGTACTTC.

This clone was found a few times. The chain carries TRBV10-3 and TRBJ1-2; no firm D call. V was shortened by 3 bases and J by 4 bases, with 12 bases between the two germline ends. The CDR3 is made up of 14 amino acids. CDR1 and CDR2 (germline): ENHRY, SYGVKD. This CDR3 reads CAISDGAFGYGYTF. The CDR3 DNA reads as TGTGCCATCAGTGATGGCGCTTTTGGCTATGGCTACACCTTC.

The count of this clone is one. This sequence joins TRBV5-1 and TRBJ2-3; 8 nucleotides match TRBD2. V gave up 4 bases and J gave up 6 bases; unmatched junction bases: 7. The germline gives CDR1 SGHRS, CDR2 YFSETQ. This CDR3 is 14 amino acids long. This CDR3 is CASSKAGAGDTQYF. DNA of the CDR3: TGCGCCAGCAGCAAAGCGGGGGCCGGGGATACGCAGTATTTT.

This clone has a single count. The chain recombines TRBV5-1 with TRBJ2-1, with D possibly being TRBD2 (7 bases). Germline CDR1 is SGHRS and CDR2 is YFSETQ. The CDR3 is 16 amino acids. The V end was cut by 4 bases, the J end by 7 bases, with 21 bases between. The CDR3 spells CASSPGARWGGNEQFF. Written as DNA, the CDR3 is TGCGCCAGCAGCCCAGGGGCCCGATGGGGAGGGAATGAGCAGTTCTTC. The full variable domain, rest sourced from reference TRBV5-1 and TRBJ2-1, is KAGVTQTPRYLIKTRGQQVTLSCSPISGHRSVSWYQQTPGQGLQFLFEYFSETQRNKGNFPGRFSGRQFSNSRSEMNVSTLELGDSALYLCASSPGARWGGNEQFFGPGTRLTVL.

The DNA of the CDR3 is TGTGCCAGTAGTTTGGAACAGGGGGAAAATCAGCCCCAGCATTTT. Its protein is CASSLEQGENQPQHF. This rearrangement joins TRBV19 to TRBJ1-5, with 8 bases fitting TRBD1. V lost 5 bases to trimming and J lost 4 bases; unmatched junction nucleotides: 7. Germline lookup yields CDR1 LNHDA and CDR2 SQIVND (reference sequence). CDR3 length: 15 amino acids.

The gene calls are TRBV7-3 and TRBJ2-2; 9 nucleotides match TRBD1. CDR3 size: 16 residues. J was trimmed by 4 bases and V by 1 base; bases with no gene match: 4. The germline gives CDR1 SGHTA, CDR2 FQGTGA. The CDR3 sequence: CASSLRDRVSTGELFF. CDR3 DNA sequence: TGTGCCAGCAGCTTAAGGGACAGGGTAAGCACCGGGGAGCTGTTTTTT.

The chain uses TRBV5-1 and TRBJ1-2, with D possibly matching TRBD1 (5 bases). CDR1 and CDR2 (germline): SGHRS, YFSETQ. CDR3 length equals 14 residues. The ends were cut back, 1 base at V and 4 bases at J, with 11 bases in the middle. CDR3 bases: TGCGCCAGCAGCTTGCGAGGGGAGCGCTATGGCTACACCTTC. Amino acid sequence: CASSLRGERYGYTF.

The V call is TRBV12-3 or TRBV12-4, the J call TRBJ2-1, with D unclear. Trimming took 1 base from V and 10 from J, leaving 11 bases between them. This CDR3 has 13 residues. In nucleotides, the CDR3 is TGTGCCAGCAGTTTAGAACTGGGAACGGAGCAGTTCTTC. This sequence encodes CASSLELGTEQFF.

This clone was observed a few times. The gene calls are TRBV5-5 and TRBJ1-2, with D possibly TRBD1 on 6 matching bases. CDR1 and CDR2 (germline): SGHKS, YYEKEE (reference sequence). This CDR3 spans 14 amino acids. V was clipped by 4 bases and J by 2 bases, with 12 bases between them. CDR3 sequence (DNA): TGTGCCAGCAGCGCCGGGACACCGAACTATGGCTACACCTTC. It translates to CASSAGTPNYGYTF.

The chain carries TRBV4-2 and TRBJ2-3; TRBD2 matches at 7 bases. Germline loops: CDR1 LGHNA, CDR2 YNFKEQ. Trimming removed 1 base from V and 2 bases from J; junction bases left unmatched: 6. The CDR3 runs 16 residues. The CDR3, as DNA: TGTGCCAGCAGCCAAGCCTGGGACTACCCCACAGATACGCAGTATTTT. Encoded protein: CASSQAWDYPTDTQYF.

This chain uses TRBV5-1 with TRBJ1-4; the D is unclear. V gave up 0 bases and J gave up 3 bases, with 9 bases separating them. The CDR3 is made up of 15 amino acids. Per the germline V gene, CDR1 is SGHRS and CDR2 is YFSETQ. As DNA, the CDR3 is TGCGCCAGCAGCTTGGGGGCTTCGTCTAATGAAAAACTGTTTTTT. The encoded protein is CASSLGASSNEKLFF.

This chain links TRBV7-2 with TRBJ2-1; possible D gene TRBD2, 6 bases. The V and J ends lost 5 bases and 7 bases respectively, with 15 bases between them. The germline CDR1 and CDR2 sequences are SGHTA and FQGNSA. This CDR3 region has 14 residues. In nucleotides, the CDR3 is TGTGCCAGCAGCATGACTAGGATGAAGAATGAGCAGTTCTTC. It codes for CASSMTRMKNEQFF.

The chain has TRBV2 and TRBJ1-5; D unresolved. V was pared by 6 bases and J by 0 bases, with 6 bases between. The length of the CDR3 is 13 residues. CDR1 and CDR2 (germline): SNHLY, FYNNEI. The CDR3 DNA sequence: TGTGCCAGCAGAGAGATTAGCAATCAGCCCCAGCATTTT. This sequence encodes CASREISNQPQHF.

The chain joins TRBV12-3 or TRBV12-4 to TRBJ1-6; no clear D gene. Trimming removed 3 bases at V and 10 bases at J, with 7 bases between. This CDR3 comprises 12 residues. The CDR3 is CASSLVVSPLHF. CDR3 DNA sequence: TGTGCCAGCAGTTTGGTGGTATCACCCCTCCACTTT.

The gene calls are TRBV2 and TRBJ1-2, with no clear D. The ends were cut back, 3 bases at V and 3 bases at J, with 8 bases in the middle. The V gene's germline CDR1 is SNHLY and CDR2 FYNNEI. The CDR3 has 13 amino acids. The CDR3 loop is CASSEGQDYGYTF. CDR3 DNA: TGTGCCAGCAGTGAGGGTCAGGACTATGGCTACACCTTC. Looking up the rest from reference TRBV2 and TRBJ1-2 gives the full variable domain: EPEVTQTPSHQVTQMGQEVILRCVPISNHLYFYWYRQILGQKVEFLVSFYNNEISEKSEIFDDQFSVERPDGSNFTLKIRSTKLEDSAMYFCASSEGQDYGYTFGSGTRLTVV.

The chain is built from TRBV27 and TRBJ2-7; tentatively, D is TRBD2 (5 bases). V gave up 3 bases and J gave up 2 bases, with 17 bases separating them. CDR1 MNHEY and CDR2 SMNVEV come from the germline V gene (reference sequence). This CDR3 spans 16 amino acids. CDR3 sequence (DNA): TGTGCCAGCAGTTTTAGGTATTTGGCGGGTGCCTACGAGCAGTACTTC. It codes for CASSFRYLAGAYEQYF.

In this sample, this clone turned up once. The rearrangement uses TRBV5-5 and TRBJ1-1; no clear D gene. The CDR3 runs to 11 residues. Per the germline V gene, CDR1 is SGHKS and CDR2 is YYEKEE (reference sequence). Between the trimmed V and J ends, which lost 4 bases and 8 bases, there was a span of 9 bases. The CDR3 DNA reads as TGTGCCAGCAGCCCGGAAGGCGAAGCTTTCTTT. Translated: CASSPEGEAFF.

The genes are TRBV4-1 and TRBJ2-6; D possibly uses TRBD1 or TRBD2 (5 bases each). Germline CDR1 MGHRA, CDR2 YSYEKL. This CDR3 has 17 residues. The V gene lost 2 bases and the J gene lost 4 bases, with 15 bases spanning the gap. The CDR3 DNA reads TGCGCCAGCAGCCAAAGGCTCGCAGGGACCGGGGCCAACGTCCTGACTTTC. It specifies CASSQRLAGTGANVLTF.